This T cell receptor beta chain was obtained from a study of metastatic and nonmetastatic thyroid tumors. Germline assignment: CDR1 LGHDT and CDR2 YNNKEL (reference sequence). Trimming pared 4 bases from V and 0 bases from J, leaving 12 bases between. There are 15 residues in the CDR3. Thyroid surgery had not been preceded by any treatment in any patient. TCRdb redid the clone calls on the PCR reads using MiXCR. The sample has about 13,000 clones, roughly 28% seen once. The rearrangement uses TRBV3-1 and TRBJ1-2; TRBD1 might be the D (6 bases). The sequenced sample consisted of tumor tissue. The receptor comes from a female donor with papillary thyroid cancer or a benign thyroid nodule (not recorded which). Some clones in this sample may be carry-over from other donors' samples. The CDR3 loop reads CASSRSDSPNYGYTF. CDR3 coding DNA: TGTGCCAGCAGCCGGTCGGACAGTCCTAACTATGGCTACACCTTC.